This TCR beta chain comes out of a study of T cells in Graves' hyperthyroidism and ophthalmopathy. Study-wide points: A model of 13 V-J pairs discriminated ophthalmopathy from stable hyperthyroidism.

The CDR3 regions of TCR beta were amplified from RNA transcripts. A set of HTBI primers served as the primers for a first-round RT-PCR of the TCR CDR3. TCRdb ran MiXCR on the multiplex PCR reads and lists one entry per CDR3 protein. The repertoire holds 600,000 to 800,000 distinct CDR3 sequences, over 35% seen once, with 30% to 40% in the top ten. Comment on this clonotype: The antigen is unknown.

Germline values: CDR1 SGHAT, CDR2 FQDESV (reference sequence). The V end was cut by 8 bases, the J end by 2 bases, with 15 bases between. The CDR3 has 14 residues. V gene TRBV11-1 combines with J gene TRBJ1-1; the D is unclear. The receptor comes from a woman in her forties with Graves' hyperthyroidism. Source material: blood. CDR3 region: CASSGGNQNTEAFF. The DNA of the CDR3 is TGTGCCAGCTCCGGAGGAAATCAAAACACTGAAGCTTTCTTT.